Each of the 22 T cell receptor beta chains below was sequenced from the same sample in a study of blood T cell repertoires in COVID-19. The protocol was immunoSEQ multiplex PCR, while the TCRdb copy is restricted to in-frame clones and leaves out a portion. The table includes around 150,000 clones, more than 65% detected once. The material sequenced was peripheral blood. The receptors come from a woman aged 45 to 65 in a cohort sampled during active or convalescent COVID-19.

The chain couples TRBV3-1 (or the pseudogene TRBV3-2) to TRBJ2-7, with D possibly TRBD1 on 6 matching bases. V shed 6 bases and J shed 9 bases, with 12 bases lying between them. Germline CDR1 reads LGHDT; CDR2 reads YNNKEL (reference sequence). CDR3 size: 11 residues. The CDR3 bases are TGTGCCAGCAGGGAACTGGACAGGCAGTACTTC. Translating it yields CASRELDRQYF.

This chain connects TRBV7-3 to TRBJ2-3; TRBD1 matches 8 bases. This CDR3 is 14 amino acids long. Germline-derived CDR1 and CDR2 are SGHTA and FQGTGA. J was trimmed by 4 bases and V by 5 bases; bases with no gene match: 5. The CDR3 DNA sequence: TGTGCCAGCAGCCTTCAGGACAGGGCAGATACGCAGTATTTT. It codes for CASSLQDRADTQYF.

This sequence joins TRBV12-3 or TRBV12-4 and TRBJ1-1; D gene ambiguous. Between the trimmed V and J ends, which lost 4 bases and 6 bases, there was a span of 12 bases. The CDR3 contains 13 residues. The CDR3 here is CASSSSRRAEAFF. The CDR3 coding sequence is TGTGCCAGCAGTTCCTCAAGGAGGGCTGAAGCTTTCTTT.

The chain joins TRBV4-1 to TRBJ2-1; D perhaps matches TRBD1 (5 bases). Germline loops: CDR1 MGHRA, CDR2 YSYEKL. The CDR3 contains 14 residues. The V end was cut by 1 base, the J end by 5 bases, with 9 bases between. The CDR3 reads CASSQASRDNEQFF. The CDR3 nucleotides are TGCGCCAGCAGCCAAGCATCCAGGGACAATGAGCAGTTCTTC.

DNA for the CDR3: TGTGCCAGCAGCCTTAGCGGGGGGTCACTCTCCTACGAGCAGTACTTC. It encodes CASSLSGGSLSYEQYF. The chain has TRBV11-2 and TRBJ2-7; 10 bases map to TRBD2. This CDR3 is 16 amino acids long. Germline assignment: CDR1 SGHAT and CDR2 FQNNGV. The V segment lost 5 bases and the J segment 0 bases; nucleotides outside the gene matches: 7.

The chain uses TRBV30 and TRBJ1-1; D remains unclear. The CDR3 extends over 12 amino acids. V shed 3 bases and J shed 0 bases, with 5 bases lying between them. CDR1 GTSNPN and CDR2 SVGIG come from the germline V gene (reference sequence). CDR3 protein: CAWSRLNTEAFF. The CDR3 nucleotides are TGTGCCTGGAGCAGGTTGAACACTGAAGCTTTCTTT. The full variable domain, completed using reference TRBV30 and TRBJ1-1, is SQTIHQWPATLVQPVGSPLSLECTVEGTSNPNLYWYRQAAGRGLQLLFYSVGIGQISSEVPQNLSASRPQDRQFILSSKKLLLSDSGFYLCAWSRLNTEAFFGQGTRLTVV.

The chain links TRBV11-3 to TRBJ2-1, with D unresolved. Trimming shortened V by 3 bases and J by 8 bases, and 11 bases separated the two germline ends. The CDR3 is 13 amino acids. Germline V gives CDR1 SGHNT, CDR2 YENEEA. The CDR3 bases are TGTGCCAGCAGCTTCTTAGTTGCCCATGAGCAGTTCTTC. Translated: CASSFLVAHEQFF.

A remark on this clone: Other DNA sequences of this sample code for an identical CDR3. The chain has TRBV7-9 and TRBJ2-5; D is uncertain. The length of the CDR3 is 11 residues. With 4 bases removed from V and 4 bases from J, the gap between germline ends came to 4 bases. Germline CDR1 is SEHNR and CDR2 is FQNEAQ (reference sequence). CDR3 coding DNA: TGTGCCAGCAGCTCAGGAGAGACCCAGTACTTC. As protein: CASSSGETQYF.

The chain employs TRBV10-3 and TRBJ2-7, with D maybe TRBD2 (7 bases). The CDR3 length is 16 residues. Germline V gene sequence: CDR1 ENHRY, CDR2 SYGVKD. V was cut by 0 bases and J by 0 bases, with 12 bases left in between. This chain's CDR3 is CAISESRGGTSYEQYF. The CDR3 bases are TGTGCCATCAGTGAGTCGAGGGGGGGGACCTCCTACGAGCAGTACTTC.

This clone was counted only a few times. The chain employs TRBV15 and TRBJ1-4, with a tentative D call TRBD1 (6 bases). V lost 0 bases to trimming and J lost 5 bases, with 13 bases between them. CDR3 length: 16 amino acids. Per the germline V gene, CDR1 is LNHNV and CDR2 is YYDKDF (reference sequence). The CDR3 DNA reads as TGTGCCACCAGCAGAGATCTACAGGGATCGAATGAAAAACTGTTTTTT. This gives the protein CATSRDLQGSNEKLFF.

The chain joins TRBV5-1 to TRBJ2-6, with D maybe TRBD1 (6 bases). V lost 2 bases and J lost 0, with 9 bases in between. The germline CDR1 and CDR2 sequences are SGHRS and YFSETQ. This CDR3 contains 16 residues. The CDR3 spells CASSFHRDSGANVLTF. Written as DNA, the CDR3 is TGCGCCAGCAGCTTTCACAGGGACTCTGGGGCCAACGTCCTGACTTTC.

The chain's CDR3 is CASSQASSSSEQYF. The CDR3 nucleotides read TGTGCCAGCAGCCAAGCTTCTAGCTCGAGCGAGCAGTACTTC. The rearrangement uses TRBV3-1 (or the pseudogene TRBV3-2) and TRBJ2-7; D is perhaps TRBD2 (5 bases). Germline values: CDR1 LGHDT, CDR2 YNNKEL (reference sequence). The CDR3 runs 14 residues. The V gene lost 1 base and the J gene lost 6 bases, with 13 bases spanning the gap.

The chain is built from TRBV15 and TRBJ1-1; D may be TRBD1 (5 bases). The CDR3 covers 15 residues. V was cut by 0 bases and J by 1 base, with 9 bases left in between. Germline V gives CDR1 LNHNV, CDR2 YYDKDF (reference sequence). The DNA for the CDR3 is TGTGCCACCAGCAGAGAGGGGGGTACGAACACTGAAGCTTTCTTT. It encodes CATSREGGTNTEAFF.

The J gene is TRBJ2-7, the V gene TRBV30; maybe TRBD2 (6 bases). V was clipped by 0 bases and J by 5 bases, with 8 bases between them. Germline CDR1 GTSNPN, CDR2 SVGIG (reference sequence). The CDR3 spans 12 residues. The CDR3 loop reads CAWSVLADEQYF. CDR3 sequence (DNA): TGTGCCTGGAGTGTACTAGCCGACGAGCAGTACTTC.

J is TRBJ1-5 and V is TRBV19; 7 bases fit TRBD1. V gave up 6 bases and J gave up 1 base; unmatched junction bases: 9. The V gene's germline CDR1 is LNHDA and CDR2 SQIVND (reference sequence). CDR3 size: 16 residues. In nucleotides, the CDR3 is TGTGCCAGTAGAGCAGCAGGGGGACAGAGCAATCAGCCCCAGCATTTT. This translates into CASRAAGGQSNQPQHF. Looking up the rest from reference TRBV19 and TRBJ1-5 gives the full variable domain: DGGITQSPKYLFRKEGQNVTLSCEQNLNHDAMYWYRQDPGQGLRLIYYSQIVNDFQKGDIAEGYSVSREKKESFPLTVTSAQKNPTAFYLCASRAAGGQSNQPQHFGDGTRLSIL.

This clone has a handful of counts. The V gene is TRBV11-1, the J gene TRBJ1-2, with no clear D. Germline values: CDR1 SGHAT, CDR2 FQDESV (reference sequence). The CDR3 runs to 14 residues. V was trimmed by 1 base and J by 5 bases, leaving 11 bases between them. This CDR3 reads CASSLELSEYGYTF. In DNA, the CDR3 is TGTGCCAGCAGCTTAGAGCTCAGCGAGTATGGCTACACCTTC.

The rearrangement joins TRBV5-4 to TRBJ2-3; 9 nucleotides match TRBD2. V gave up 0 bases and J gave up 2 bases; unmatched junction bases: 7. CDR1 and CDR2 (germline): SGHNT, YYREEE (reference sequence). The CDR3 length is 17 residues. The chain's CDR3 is CASSLVLAGEATDTQYF. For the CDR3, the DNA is TGTGCCAGCAGCTTGGTATTAGCGGGGGAAGCCACAGATACGCAGTATTTT.

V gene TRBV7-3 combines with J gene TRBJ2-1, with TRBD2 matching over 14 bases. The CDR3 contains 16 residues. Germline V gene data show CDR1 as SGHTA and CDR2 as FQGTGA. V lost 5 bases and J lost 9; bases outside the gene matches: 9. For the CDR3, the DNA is TGTGCCAGCAGCCCCCGACTAGCGGGGGGGCAAGCTGAGCAGTTCTTC. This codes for CASSPRLAGGQAEQFF.

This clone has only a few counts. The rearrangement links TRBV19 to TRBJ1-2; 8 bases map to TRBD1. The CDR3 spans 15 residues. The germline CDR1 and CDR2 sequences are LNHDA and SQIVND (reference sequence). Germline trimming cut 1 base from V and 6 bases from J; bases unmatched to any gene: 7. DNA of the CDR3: TGTGCCAGTAGTATAGCAACAGGGACAGGCGATGGCTACACCTTC. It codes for CASSIATGTGDGYTF.

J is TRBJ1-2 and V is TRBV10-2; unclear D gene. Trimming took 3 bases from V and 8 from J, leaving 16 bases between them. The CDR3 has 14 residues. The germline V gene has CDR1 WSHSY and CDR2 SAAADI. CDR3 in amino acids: CASSELKGWEGYTF. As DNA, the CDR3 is TGCGCCAGCAGTGAACTAAAGGGTTGGGAGGGCTACACCTTC.

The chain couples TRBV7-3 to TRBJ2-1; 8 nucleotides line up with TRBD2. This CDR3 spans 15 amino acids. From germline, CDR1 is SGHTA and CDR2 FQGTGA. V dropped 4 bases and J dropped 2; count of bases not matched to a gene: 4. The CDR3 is CASSSSGLPYNEQFF. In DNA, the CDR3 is TGTGCCAGCAGCTCTAGCGGGCTGCCCTACAATGAGCAGTTCTTC.

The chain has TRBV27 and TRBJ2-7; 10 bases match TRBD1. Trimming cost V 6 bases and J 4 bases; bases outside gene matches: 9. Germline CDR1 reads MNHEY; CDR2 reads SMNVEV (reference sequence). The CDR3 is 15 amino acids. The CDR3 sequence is CASRNDRGRGYEQYF. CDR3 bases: TGTGCCAGCAGAAACGACAGGGGGCGAGGGTACGAGCAGTACTTC.